This T cell receptor beta chain was obtained from a study of blood T cells in healthy people across ages. Russia was home to the donors, healthy Caucasian individuals aged roughly 6 to 90. The authors drew roughly 9.8 milliliters of peripheral blood from each donor. This CDR3 is 12 amino acids long. V lost 5 bases and J 11 bases, leaving 15 bases between the germline ends. The germline gives CDR1 PRHDT, CDR2 FYEKMQ (reference sequence). For the second PCR, which ran for about 6 to 11 cycles, a sample-barcoded 5' primer and a J-beta primer mix were used. Each CDR3 protein gets one entry after TCRdb re-called the 5' RACE reads with MiXCR. The sample carries 920,000 or so distinct CDR3 sequences, less than 50% recorded once.

The gene calls are TRBV13 and TRBJ2-5; D perhaps matches TRBD2 (6 bases). Sequences were obtained from blood. This TCR derives from a woman aged 60-75 years in good health. CDR3 nucleotide sequence: TGTGCCAGCAGCACTAGGACTAATGAGCAGTACTTC. This encodes CASSTRTNEQYF.